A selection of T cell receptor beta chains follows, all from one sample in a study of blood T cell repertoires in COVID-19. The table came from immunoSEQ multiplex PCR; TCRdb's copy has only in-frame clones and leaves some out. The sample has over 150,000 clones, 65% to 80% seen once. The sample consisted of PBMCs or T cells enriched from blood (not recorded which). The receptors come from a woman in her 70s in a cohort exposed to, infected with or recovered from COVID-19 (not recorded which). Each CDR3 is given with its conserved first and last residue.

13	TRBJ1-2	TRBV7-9	CASSWGGEDGYTF
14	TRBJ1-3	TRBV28	CASSPPGGGNTIYF
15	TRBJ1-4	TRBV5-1	CASSLGQTTNEKLFF
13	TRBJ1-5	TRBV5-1	CASSPGTDQPQHF
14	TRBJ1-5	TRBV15	CATSSLQGNQPQHF
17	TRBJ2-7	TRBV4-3	CASSQHLQGAGAYEQYF
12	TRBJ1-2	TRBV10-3	CAISGEAWGYTF
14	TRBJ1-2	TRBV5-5	CASSFGGAAKGYTF
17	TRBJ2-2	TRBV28	CASSLSATGANTGELFF
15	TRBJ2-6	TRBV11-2	CASSQQGAGANVLTF
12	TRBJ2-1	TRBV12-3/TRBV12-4	CASSFGPNEQFF
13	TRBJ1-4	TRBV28	CASTLRGSEKLFF
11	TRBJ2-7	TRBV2	CASRLAGEQYF
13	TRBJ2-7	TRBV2	CASMGGARDEQYF
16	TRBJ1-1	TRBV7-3	CASSPGTGGAGTEAFF
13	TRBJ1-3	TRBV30	CAWSGPSGNTIYF
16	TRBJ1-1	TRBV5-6	CASSFPGQGWNTEAFF
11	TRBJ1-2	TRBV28	CASSLTNGYTF
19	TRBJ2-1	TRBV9	CASSSLGTSGSGSYNEQFF
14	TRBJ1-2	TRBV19	CASRGTGRNYGYTF
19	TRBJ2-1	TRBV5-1	CASSVGLAGGGGSYNEQFF
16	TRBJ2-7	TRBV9	CASSVVPAGDLSEQYF
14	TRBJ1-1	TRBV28	CASSSGGLNTEAFF
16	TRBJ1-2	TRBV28	CASSSLQSWTGDGYTF
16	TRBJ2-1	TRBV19	CASTNTPSGTYNEQFF
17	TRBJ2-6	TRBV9	CASSQWTGHSGANVLTF
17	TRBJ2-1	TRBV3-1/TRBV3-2	CASSQQGTSGPYNEQFF
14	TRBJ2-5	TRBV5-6	CASSLRSSEETQYF
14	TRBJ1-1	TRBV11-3	CASSSQEGVTEAFF
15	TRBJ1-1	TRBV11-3	CASSLAGQGNTEAFF
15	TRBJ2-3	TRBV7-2	CASSLDGLRTDTQYF
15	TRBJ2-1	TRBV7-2	CASSSTGKSHNEQFF
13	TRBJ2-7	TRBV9	CASSASLPGEQYF
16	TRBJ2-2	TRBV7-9	CASSEPGQGRTGELFF
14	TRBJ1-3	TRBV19	CASKGSGTGNTIYF
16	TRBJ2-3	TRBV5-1	CASSPLTGAGTDTQYF
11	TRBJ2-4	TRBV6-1	CASSERGIQYF
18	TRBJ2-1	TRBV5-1	CASSVTVLPGQGNNEQFF
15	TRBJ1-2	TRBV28	CASSYTGFEANGYTF
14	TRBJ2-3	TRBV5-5	CASSLSGVEDTQYF